This T cell receptor beta chain was sequenced for a study of T cell responses to AZD1222 COVID-19 vaccine (TCRdb year 2021). For the study in its entirety: TCR sequencing covered approximately 230 trial participants: around 210 given two doses of AZD1222 and 26 given two doses of MenACWY control vaccine. Trial participants were enrolled by age into 18-55, 56-69 and 70-plus year subgroups, with roughly 160, 29 and 62 TCR-sequenced participants respectively. The study at large found these results: Because no day 14 peak-response samples were available, repertoires were characterized only after the peak T cell response. Most participants were white British and females outnumbered males, and the authors suggested that clonal diversity may have been underestimated. A significant rise in spike-specific TCR breadth and depth was observed after two AZD1222 doses relative to day 0 and relative to MenACWY recipients. Reportedly, close to half of the unique spike-specific TCRs recognized epitopes lying outside the regions that are mutated in the B.1.351 and B.1.1.7 variants. Conclusions about previously exposed vaccinees are limited, since just a handful of AZD1222 recipients were seropositive for SARS-CoV-2 at baseline. The vaccine-associated CD4 TCRs covered the entire spike protein, and the dominant responses fell in regions 160-218 and 743-854. The 56-69-year group was small, and its depth increase did not reach significance, likely because of low power.

Details on this clone: The specificity of this receptor is unknown. No base quality values were provided; no much bigger clone lies one nucleotide off.

The CDR3 regions of human TCRbeta chains were analyzed by immunosequencing. Per the original workflow: Repertoire TCRs were matched against a reference library of SARS-CoV-2-specific TCRs generated with the MIRA antigen-specificity platform. Breadth was defined as the fraction of unique TCRs that were SARS-CoV-2-associated, and depth was defined as the fraction of total T cells that were SARS-CoV-2-associated. Using the MIRA data, each spike-specific TCR was assigned both to the spike region to which the TCR was reactive and to a CD4 or CD8 class. Log10-transformed breadth and depth values were compared by one-way ANOVA with Sidak's multiple comparisons tests. Imported from immuneACCESS, the table was reduced by TCRdb to in-frame sequences with V and J called. These copies leave out some clones; in studies compared against another copy, an unresolved V gene accounts for under half, and the cause of the remainder is not known. That table furnishes V, J and clone size, whereas the DNA furnished D and trimming. The table for this sample lists 100,000 to 110,000 clones; 70% to 90% of them were counted only once. 4% to 4.5% of the sample belongs to the ten largest clones.

Here V drops 2 bases and J drops 6 bases, and the junction holds 7 bases not matched to any gene. Its CDR3 holds 16 amino acids, cysteine through phenylalanine. The only DNA kept is the CDR3, 48 bases in frame from the first base. CDR1 and CDR2 are read off the germline V gene as SGHTA and FQGNSA. The sample's time point label, in plain terms: baseline before first vaccination. The treatment or condition label corresponds to: meningococcal conjugate vaccine given as trial control. Vaccinee samples were obtained from the UK trials COV001 and COV002, which included a single-blind randomized controlled phase 2/3 trial of AZD1222 (ChAdOx1 nCoV-19) in healthy adults. Trial participant PBMC samples were collected at day 0 and day 28 after the second dose for TCRbeta chain sequencing.

In this chain, TRBV7-2 is recombined with TRBJ2-3; 11 bases in the junction line up with TRBD2. This clonotype originated in an adult in good health. The input for sequencing was peripheral blood, taken on day 0 of MenACWY control vaccination. The CDR3 sequence is CASSLIAGGIGDTQYF. In nucleotide form, the sequence is TGTGCCAGCAGCTTAATAGCGGGAGGGATCGGGGATACGCAGTATTTT.